A selection of T cell receptor beta chains follows, all from one sample in a study of T-cell memory formation after mild COVID-19. TCRdb redid the calling of the 5' RACE reads with MiXCR, one entry per CDR3 protein. The profile shows under 150,000 distinct CDR3 sequences, 22% of them singletons. Sequenced material: PBMCs or a T cell subset sorted from them (not recorded which). The receptor source for this set is a man between 18 and 35 years old who had mild COVID-19 (a few samples of this study predate the infection). Cell type and time point are not known. The conserved cysteine and the conserved F or W are not part of the CDR3 here.

v_gene: TRBV14
len: 10
j_gene: TRBJ2-3
CDR3aa: ASSPARGAQY

v_gene: TRBV6-2/TRBV6-3
len: 15
j_gene: TRBJ1-1
CDR3aa: ASSYPPDRPLGTEAF

v_gene: TRBV20-1
len: 10
j_gene: TRBJ2-2
CDR3aa: SARQATGELF

v_gene: TRBV7-9
len: 13
j_gene: TRBJ2-5
CDR3aa: ASSLIWGGRETQY

v_gene: TRBV7-9
len: 11
j_gene: TRBJ1-5
CDR3aa: ASSPDLYQPQH

v_gene: TRBV24-1
len: 10
j_gene: TRBJ1-1
CDR3aa: AISQGNTEAF

v_gene: TRBV5-1
len: 12
j_gene: TRBJ1-6
CDR3aa: ASSEGPPNSPLH

v_gene: TRBV10-3
len: 12
j_gene: TRBJ1-1
CDR3aa: AISERGQLTEAF

v_gene: TRBV9
len: 9
j_gene: TRBJ2-7
CDR3aa: ASSPNYEQY

v_gene: TRBV6-5
len: 13
j_gene: TRBJ2-7
CDR3aa: ASKSTQGFSYEQY

v_gene: TRBV12-3/TRBV12-4
len: 11
j_gene: TRBJ2-7
CDR3aa: ASSFVGGGEQY

v_gene: TRBV12-3/TRBV12-4
len: 11
j_gene: TRBJ2-1
CDR3aa: ASSLGRWNEQF

v_gene: TRBV5-1
len: 12
j_gene: TRBJ2-1
CDR3aa: ASSLERAYNEQF

v_gene: TRBV9
len: 13
j_gene: TRBJ2-3
CDR3aa: ASSVDGGVGDTQY

v_gene: TRBV7-9
len: 14
j_gene: TRBJ1-1
CDR3aa: ASSHHLRAPNTEAF

v_gene: TRBV29-1
len: 14
j_gene: TRBJ2-2
CDR3aa: SVELLRTGGTGELF

v_gene: TRBV5-1
len: 11
j_gene: TRBJ2-3
CDR3aa: ASSLGRANTQY

v_gene: TRBV15
len: 10
j_gene: TRBJ2-1
CDR3aa: ATNAGTGEQF

v_gene: TRBV27
len: 13
j_gene: TRBJ1-2
CDR3aa: ASSLNREGWNGYT

v_gene: TRBV27
len: 14
j_gene: TRBJ2-3
CDR3aa: ASSLSGAGGTDTQY

v_gene: TRBV5-1
len: 12
j_gene: TRBJ1-2
CDR3aa: ASSLEGGPTGYT

v_gene: TRBV5-1
len: 14
j_gene: TRBJ2-2
CDR3aa: ASSPPAGGITGELF

v_gene: TRBV4-3
len: 14
j_gene: TRBJ1-2
CDR3aa: ASTSDWGPVPVVYT

v_gene: TRBV12-3/TRBV12-4
len: 14
j_gene: TRBJ2-3
CDR3aa: ASSSGAGSFTDTQY

v_gene: TRBV7-6
len: 10
j_gene: TRBJ2-3
CDR3aa: ASSLYENTQY

v_gene: TRBV11-3
len: 11
j_gene: TRBJ2-2
CDR3aa: ASTETNTGELF

v_gene: TRBV5-1
len: 15
j_gene: TRBJ2-7
CDR3aa: ASSPGRGRESPYEQY

v_gene: TRBV19
len: 12
j_gene: TRBJ1-4
CDR3aa: ASSILAGGEKLF

v_gene: TRBV9
len: 9
j_gene: TRBJ1-1
CDR3aa: ASGGNTEAF

v_gene: TRBV12-3/TRBV12-4
len: 9
j_gene: TRBJ2-3
CDR3aa: ASSLGTASS

v_gene: TRBV7-9
len: 14
j_gene: TRBJ2-5
CDR3aa: ASSSETSGGQETQY

v_gene: TRBV5-1
len: 12
j_gene: TRBJ2-1
CDR3aa: ASSWAGGYNEQF

v_gene: TRBV4-3
len: 11
j_gene: TRBJ2-5
CDR3aa: ASSQLGQVNQY

v_gene: TRBV27
len: 15
j_gene: TRBJ2-7
CDR3aa: ASRSTPGGGVSYEQY

v_gene: TRBV9
len: 13
j_gene: TRBJ2-3
CDR3aa: ASTPGGAITDTQY

v_gene: TRBV4-2
len: 12
j_gene: TRBJ2-5
CDR3aa: ASSQEGHLKTQY

v_gene: TRBV6-1
len: 14
j_gene: TRBJ2-7
CDR3aa: ASSERATPSANEQY

v_gene: TRBV27
len: 11
j_gene: TRBJ2-7
CDR3aa: ASSWDPLREQY

v_gene: TRBV7-3
len: 14
j_gene: TRBJ1-5
CDR3aa: ASSLLYPRGNQPQH

v_gene: TRBV6-5
len: 14
j_gene: TRBJ2-1
CDR3aa: ASSISGGSGSDEQF

v_gene: TRBV6-2/TRBV6-3
len: 14
j_gene: TRBJ2-1
CDR3aa: ASSYQLAGGYNEQF

v_gene: TRBV5-4
len: 12
j_gene: TRBJ2-5
CDR3aa: ASSLAALGETQY

v_gene: TRBV6-5
len: 12
j_gene: TRBJ1-5
CDR3aa: ASSYSGTLGPQH

v_gene: TRBV6-2/TRBV6-3
len: 14
j_gene: TRBJ2-5
CDR3aa: ASSYTGLVPQETQY

v_gene: TRBV5-4
len: 13
j_gene: TRBJ2-2
CDR3aa: ASSGGQGVTGELF

v_gene: TRBV5-1
len: 14
j_gene: TRBJ2-1
CDR3aa: ASSTTGVSSYNEQF

v_gene: TRBV12-3/TRBV12-4
len: 12
j_gene: TRBJ2-5
CDR3aa: ASSSSGDGETQY

v_gene: TRBV5-6
len: 12
j_gene: TRBJ2-1
CDR3aa: ASSLRQGYTEQF

v_gene: TRBV6-5
len: 12
j_gene: TRBJ2-3
CDR3aa: ASSYSGTSDTQY

v_gene: TRBV10-2
len: 14
j_gene: TRBJ1-5
CDR3aa: ASSENPGNSNQPQH

v_gene: TRBV11-3
len: 15
j_gene: TRBJ2-2
CDR3aa: ASSLVVTGDDTGELF

v_gene: TRBV7-2
len: 12
j_gene: TRBJ2-2
CDR3aa: ASSYSGKTGELF

v_gene: TRBV10-3
len: 9
j_gene: TRBJ2-7
CDR3aa: AISESDEQY

v_gene: TRBV6-5
len: 13
j_gene: TRBJ2-1
CDR3aa: ASSPAGGAYNEQF

v_gene: TRBV7-6
len: 13
j_gene: TRBJ2-7
CDR3aa: ASSLAASSNNEQY